The rows below give T cell receptor beta chains drawn from one sample of a study of blood T cells in healthy people across ages. TCRdb redid the calling of the 5' RACE reads with MiXCR, one entry per CDR3 protein. The table shows fewer than 2,000,000 distinct CDR3 sequences, with roughly 32% occurring only once. The sequenced sample was blood. These receptors came from a woman in her twenties or thirties in good health. The CDR3 runs from the conserved cysteine through the conserved F or W. The D gene is left open where the match is weak. Only part of the rows carry a size: once, few, many, or a class if the clone is expanded.

d_gene,abundance,j_gene,v_gene,CDR3nt,CDR3aa
NA,NA,TRBJ1-5,TRBV6-1,TGTGCCAGCAGCATACAGGGTGGAAGCAATCAGCCCCAGCATTTT,CASSIQGGSNQPQHF
TRBD1,few,TRBJ1-1,TRBV29-1,TGCAGCGTTGAAAGACGACAGGGGGCGGGAGCTTTCTTT,CSVERRQGAGAFF
NA,NA,TRBJ1-1,TRBV5-1,TGCGCCAGCAGCTTGGCAGGGGCGGTCACTGAAGCTTTCTTT,CASSLAGAVTEAFF
NA,few,TRBJ2-3,TRBV28,TGTGCCAGCAGTGTAGGCAGGGGTTCAGGGACAGATACGCAGTATTTT,CASSVGRGSGTDTQYF
NA,few,TRBJ2-7,TRBV6-1,TGTGCCAGCAGTGAAGCCTGGACACGCGAGCAGTACTTC,CASSEAWTREQYF
NA,NA,TRBJ2-3,TRBV24-1,TGTGCCACCAGTGCGACCACAGATACGCAGTATTTT,CATSATTDTQYF
NA,NA,TRBJ1-6,TRBV20-1,TGCAGTGCTAGTCAAAAGAATTCACCCCTCCACTTT,CSASQKNSPLHF
TRBD2,NA,TRBJ2-3,TRBV15,TGTGCCACCAGCCCCCGCGCGGGGGGATTAATTGATACGCAGTATTTT,CATSPRAGGLIDTQYF
TRBD2,NA,TRBJ2-3,TRBV7-2,TGTGCCAGCAGCTTAACGAGGGGAGGGCCAGATACGCAGTATTTT,CASSLTRGGPDTQYF
TRBD2,NA,TRBJ2-5,TRBV28,TGTGCCAGCAGTTTAGGACTAGCGGGATTTCATTCCGAGACCCAGTACTTC,CASSLGLAGFHSETQYF